This T cell receptor beta chain was identified during a study of beta chain features in type 1 diabetes. Study conclusions and caveats: When VDJ junctions were examined, type 1 diabetes patients showed fewer insertions and more deletions. Within each of all four CD4+ subsets, Type 1 diabetes patients had TCRB CDR3s that were moderately but significantly shorter. In the patient group, naive, central memory and Treg TCRB repertoires seemed more alike than in the healthy donor group. Amplification by PCR could prefer shorter templates, with the same effect in patients and controls.

Expressed TCRB transcripts were sequenced because the isolated RNA had all been reverse transcribed beforehand. About 3.5 million reads per sample on average were obtained from naive, central memory and regulatory T cell samples. TCRdb's table, derived via immunoSEQ multiplex PCR, lists solely in-frame clones and lacks some. The sample shows 300,000 to 450,000 clones, 9.5% to 10% of them seen only once. The V end was cut by 4 bases, the J end by 7 bases, with 15 bases between. This CDR3 has 13 residues. Germline V gives CDR1 SGDLS, CDR2 YYNGEE. To note about this clone: Its antigen is still unknown.

The receptor was derived from a man aged 30 to 45 with type 1 diabetes. This rearrangement joins TRBV9 to TRBJ2-7, with D perhaps being TRBD1 or TRBD2 (5 bases each). The sample was central memory CD4+ T cells from blood. The CDR3 coding sequence is TGTGCCAGCAGCCCGGGACCGGCGGGTGAGCAGTACTTC. It translates to CASSPGPAGEQYF. Together with reference TRBV9 and TRBJ2-7, the CDR3 gives the full variable domain: DSGVTQTPKHLITATGQRVTLRCSPRSGDLSVYWYQQSLDQGLQFLIQYYNGEERAKGNILERFSAQQFPDLHSELNLSSLELGDSALYFCASSPGPAGEQYFGPGTRLTVT.